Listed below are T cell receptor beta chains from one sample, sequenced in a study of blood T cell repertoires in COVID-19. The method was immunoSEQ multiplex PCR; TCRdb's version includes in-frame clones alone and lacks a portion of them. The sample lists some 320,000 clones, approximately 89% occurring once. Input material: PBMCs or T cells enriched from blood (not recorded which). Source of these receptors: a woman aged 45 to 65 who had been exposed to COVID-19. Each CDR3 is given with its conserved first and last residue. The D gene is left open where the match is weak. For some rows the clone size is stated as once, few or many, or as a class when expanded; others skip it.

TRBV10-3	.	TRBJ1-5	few	CAISESSGGWQPQHF	TGTGCCATCAGTGAGTCGTCGGGGGGCTGGCAGCCCCAGCATTTT
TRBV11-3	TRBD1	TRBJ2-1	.	CASSSDPGTGLNEQFF	TGTGCCAGCAGCTCCGACCCCGGGACAGGGTTGAATGAGCAGTTCTTC
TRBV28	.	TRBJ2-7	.	CASSRQRYEQYF	TGTGCCAGCAGTCGACAGCGTTACGAGCAGTACTTC
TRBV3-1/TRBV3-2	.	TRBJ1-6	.	CASSQDINSPLHF	TGTGCCAGCAGCCAAGATATAAATTCACCCCTCCACTTT
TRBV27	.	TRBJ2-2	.	CASGKSTGLRGELFF	TGTGCCAGCGGAAAATCCACAGGGCTTCGAGGGGAGCTGTTTTTT
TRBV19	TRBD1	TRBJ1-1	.	CASSRGTGVSGTEAFF	TGTGCCAGTAGTAGGGGGACAGGGGTATCGGGCACTGAAGCTTTCTTT
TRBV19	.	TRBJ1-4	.	CASSLARQINEKLFF	TGTGCCAGTAGTTTGGCAAGACAGATTAATGAAAAACTGTTTTTT
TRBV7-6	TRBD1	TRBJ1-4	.	CASRYRPPEDRGKANEKLFF	TGTGCCAGCAGGTATCGTCCCCCGGAGGACAGGGGAAAGGCTAATGAAAAACTGTTTTTT
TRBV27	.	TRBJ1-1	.	CASSQHPNTEAFF	TGTGCCAGCAGTCAACACCCTAACACTGAAGCTTTCTTT
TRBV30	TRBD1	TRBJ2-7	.	CASDSHRGWEQYF	TGTGCCTCCGACTCCCACAGGGGGTGGGAGCAGTACTTC
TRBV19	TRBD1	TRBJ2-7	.	CASSKPGQSDEQYF	TGTGCCAGTAGTAAACCGGGACAGTCCGACGAGCAGTACTTC
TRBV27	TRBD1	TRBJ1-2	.	CASSRDRETGVWTF	TGTGCCAGCAGCCGCGACAGGGAAACGGGGGTGTGGACCTTC
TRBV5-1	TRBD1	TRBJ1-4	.	CASSLEWSGGREKLFF	TGCGCCAGCAGCTTGGAGTGGTCAGGGGGGCGCGAAAAACTGTTTTTT
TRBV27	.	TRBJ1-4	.	CASRQALDEKLFF	TGTGCCAGCAGGCAGGCTTTGGATGAAAAACTGTTTTTT
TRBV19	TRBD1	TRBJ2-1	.	CASSIPGQVNNEQFF	TGTGCCAGTAGTATCCCGGGACAGGTTAACAATGAGCAGTTCTTC
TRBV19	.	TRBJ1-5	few	CASSHDPDSRNQPQHF	TGTGCCAGTAGCCACGATCCGGACAGTCGCAATCAGCCCCAGCATTTT
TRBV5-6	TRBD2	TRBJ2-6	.	CASSDGPRGGGANVLTF	TGTGCCAGCAGCGATGGACCTCGCGGGGGTGGGGCCAACGTCCTGACTTTC
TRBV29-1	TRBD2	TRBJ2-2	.	CSASRGDGGELFF	TGCAGCGCTTCGCGGGGGGATGGTGGGGAGCTGTTTTTT
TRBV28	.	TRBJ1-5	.	CASSLGGQHQPQHF	TGTGCCAGCAGTTTAGGTGGCCAACATCAGCCCCAGCATTTT
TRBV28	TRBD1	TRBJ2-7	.	CASSLSTGGGYEQYF	TGTGCCAGCAGTCTGTCGACAGGGGGCGGTTATGAGCAGTACTTC
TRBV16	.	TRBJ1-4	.	CASSQWEGRDEKLFF	TGTGCCAGCAGCCAATGGGAGGGGCGAGACGAAAAACTGTTTTTT
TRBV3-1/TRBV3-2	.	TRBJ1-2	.	CATSKTLANYGYTF	TGTGCCACCTCCAAGACACTGGCTAACTATGGCTACACCTTC
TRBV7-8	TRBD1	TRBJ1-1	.	CASTIQGFNTEAFF	TGTGCCAGCACCATACAGGGGTTCAACACTGAAGCTTTCTTT
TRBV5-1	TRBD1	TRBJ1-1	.	CASSRDSMNTEAFF	TGCGCCAGCAGCCGGGACAGTATGAACACTGAAGCTTTCTTT
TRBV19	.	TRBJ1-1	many	CASSIAPGYTEAFF	TGTGCCAGTAGTATAGCCCCAGGGTACACTGAAGCTTTCTTT
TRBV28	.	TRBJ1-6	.	CASTPFGPRSYNSPLHF	TGTGCCAGCACCCCTTTTGGGCCCCGCTCCTATAATTCACCCCTCCACTTT
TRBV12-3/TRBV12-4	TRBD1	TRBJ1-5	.	CASSKTGGSPQHF	TGTGCCAGCAGCAAGACAGGGGGATCGCCCCAGCATTTT
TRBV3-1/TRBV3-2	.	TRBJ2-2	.	CASSRVFTGELFF	TGTGCCAGCAGCCGCGTCTTCACCGGGGAGCTGTTTTTT
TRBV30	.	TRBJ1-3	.	CAWSNRGAGGNTIYF	TGTGCCTGGAGTAATCGGGGGGCAGGAGGAAACACCATATATTTT
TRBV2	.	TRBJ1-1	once	CASSEVGEDEAFF	TGTGCCAGCAGTGAAGTGGGTGAGGATGAAGCTTTCTTT
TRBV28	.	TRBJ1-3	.	CASSTPSGAGNTIYF	TGTGCCAGCAGTACACCCTCAGGGGCTGGAAACACCATATATTTT
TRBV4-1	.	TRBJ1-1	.	CASSQDWAKTYTEAFF	TGCGCCAGCAGCCAAGATTGGGCCAAGACGTACACTGAAGCTTTCTTT